This T cell receptor beta chain was identified during a study of blood T cell repertoires in COVID-19. Participant reports of clinical history set cohort assignment. CDR3 length: 15 amino acids. Trimming removed 4 bases from V and 8 bases from J; junction bases left unmatched: 13. CDR1 and CDR2 from the germline V gene are SGHRS and YFSETQ. Only a few counts were recorded for this clone. Here immunoSEQ multiplex PCR was the method, and the copy in TCRdb shows in-frame clones only, minus some. The repertoire consists of a few hundred thousand clones, with 80% to 90% occurring once and the leading ten covering about 4.1%.

The TCR comes from a woman between 35 and 50 years old with acute COVID-19. The sample consisted of PBMCs or T cells enriched from blood (not recorded which). The rearrangement joins TRBV5-1 to TRBJ1-2; 8 bases are a match to TRBD1. CDR3 coding DNA: TGCGCCAGCAGCCCCACCGGGACAGGATTCGAGGGCTACACCTTC. Translated: CASSPTGTGFEGYTF.